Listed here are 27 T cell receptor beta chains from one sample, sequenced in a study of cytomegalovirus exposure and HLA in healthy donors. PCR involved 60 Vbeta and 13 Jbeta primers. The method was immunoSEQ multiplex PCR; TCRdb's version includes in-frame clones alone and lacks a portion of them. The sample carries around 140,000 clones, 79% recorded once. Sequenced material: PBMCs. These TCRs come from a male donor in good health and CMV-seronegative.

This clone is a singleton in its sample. The chain's CDR3 is CATSRERAGTAFYGYTF. The CDR3 bases are TGTGCCACCAGCAGAGAGAGGGCCGGGACAGCCTTCTATGGCTACACCTTC. The V call is TRBV15, the J call TRBJ1-2, with TRBD1 identical over 7 bases. The CDR3 extends over 17 amino acids. The germline V gene has CDR1 LNHNV and CDR2 YYDKDF (reference sequence). J gave up 4 bases and V 0 bases, and 11 bases lay outside the gene matches.

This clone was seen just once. The CDR3 protein is CASSRGLAETEQFF. The CDR3 DNA reads as TGTGCCAGCAGTCGAGGACTAGCGGAGACTGAGCAGTTCTTC. V gene TRBV6-1 combines with J gene TRBJ2-1; 10 bases line up with TRBD2. This CDR3 has 14 residues. Germline values: CDR1 MNHNS, CDR2 SASEGT. V was clipped by 5 bases and J by 9 bases; unmatched bases: 7.

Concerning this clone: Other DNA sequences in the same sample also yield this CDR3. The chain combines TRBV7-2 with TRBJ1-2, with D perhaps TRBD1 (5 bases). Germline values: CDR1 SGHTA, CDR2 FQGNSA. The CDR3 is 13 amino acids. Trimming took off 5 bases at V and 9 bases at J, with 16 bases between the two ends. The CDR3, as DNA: TGTGCCAGCAGCGGGGCGGGGTTCTCGAGCTACACCTTC. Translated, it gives CASSGAGFSSYTF.

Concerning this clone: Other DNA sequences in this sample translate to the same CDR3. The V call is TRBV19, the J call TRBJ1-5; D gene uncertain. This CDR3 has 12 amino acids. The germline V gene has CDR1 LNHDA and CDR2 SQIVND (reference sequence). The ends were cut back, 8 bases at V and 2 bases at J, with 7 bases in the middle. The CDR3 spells CASRGGNQPQHF. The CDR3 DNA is TGTGCCAGTCGCGGGGGCAATCAGCCCCAGCATTTT.

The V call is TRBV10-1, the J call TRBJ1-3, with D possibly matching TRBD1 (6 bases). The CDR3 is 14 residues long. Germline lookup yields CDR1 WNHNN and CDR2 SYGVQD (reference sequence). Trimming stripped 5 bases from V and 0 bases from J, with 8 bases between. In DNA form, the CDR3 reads TGCGCCAGCAGTACAGGGACCTCTGGAAACACCATATATTTT. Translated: CASSTGTSGNTIYF.

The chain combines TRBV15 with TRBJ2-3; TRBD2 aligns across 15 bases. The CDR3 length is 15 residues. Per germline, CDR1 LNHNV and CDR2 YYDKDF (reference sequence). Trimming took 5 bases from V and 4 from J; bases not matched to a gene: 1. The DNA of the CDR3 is TGTGCCACCAGCTGGACTAGCGGGGGGGCAGATACGCAGTATTTT. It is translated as CATSWTSGGADTQYF.

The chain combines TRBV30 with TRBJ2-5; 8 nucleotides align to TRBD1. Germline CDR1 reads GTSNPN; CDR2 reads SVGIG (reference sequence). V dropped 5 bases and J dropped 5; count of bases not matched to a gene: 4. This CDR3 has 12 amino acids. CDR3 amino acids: CAWGQGGETQYF. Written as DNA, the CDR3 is TGTGCCTGGGGACAGGGCGGTGAGACCCAGTACTTC. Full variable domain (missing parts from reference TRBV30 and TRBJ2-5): SQTIHQWPATLVQPVGSPLSLECTVEGTSNPNLYWYRQAAGRGLQLLFYSVGIGQISSEVPQNLSASRPQDRQFILSSKKLLLSDSGFYLCAWGQGGETQYFGPGTRLLVL.

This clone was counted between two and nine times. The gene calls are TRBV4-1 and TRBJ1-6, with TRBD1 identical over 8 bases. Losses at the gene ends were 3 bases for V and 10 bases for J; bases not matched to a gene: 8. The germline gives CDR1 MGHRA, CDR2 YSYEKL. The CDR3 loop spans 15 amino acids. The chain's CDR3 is CASSQTWTGRSPLHF. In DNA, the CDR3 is TGCGCCAGCAGCCAGACCTGGACAGGGCGATCACCCCTCCACTTT.

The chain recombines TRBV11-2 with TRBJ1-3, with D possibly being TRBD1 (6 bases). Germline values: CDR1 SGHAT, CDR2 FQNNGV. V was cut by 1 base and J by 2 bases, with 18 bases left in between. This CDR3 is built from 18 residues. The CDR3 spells CASSLGRQTGRPGNTIYF. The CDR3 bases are TGTGCCAGCAGCTTAGGAAGACAAACAGGGAGACCTGGAAACACCATATATTTT.

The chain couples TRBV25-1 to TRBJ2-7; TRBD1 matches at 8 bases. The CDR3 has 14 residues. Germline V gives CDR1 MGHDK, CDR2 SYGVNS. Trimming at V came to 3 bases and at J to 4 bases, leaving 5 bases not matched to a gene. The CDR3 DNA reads TGTGCCAGCAGTGACAGGGGGCAGGGTTACGAGCAGTACTTC. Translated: CASSDRGQGYEQYF.

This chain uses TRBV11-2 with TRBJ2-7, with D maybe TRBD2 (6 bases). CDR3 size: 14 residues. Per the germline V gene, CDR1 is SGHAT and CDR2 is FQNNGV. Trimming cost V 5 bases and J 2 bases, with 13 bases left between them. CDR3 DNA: TGTGCCAGCAGCCCGGGGGACTCTACCTACGAGCAGTACTTC. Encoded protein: CASSPGDSTYEQYF.

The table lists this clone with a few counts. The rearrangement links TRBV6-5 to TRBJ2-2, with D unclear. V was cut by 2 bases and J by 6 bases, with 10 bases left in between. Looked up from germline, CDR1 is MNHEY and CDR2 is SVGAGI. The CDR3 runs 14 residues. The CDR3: CASSYEAGAGELFF. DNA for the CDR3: TGTGCCAGCAGTTACGAAGCCGGTGCCGGGGAGCTGTTTTTT.

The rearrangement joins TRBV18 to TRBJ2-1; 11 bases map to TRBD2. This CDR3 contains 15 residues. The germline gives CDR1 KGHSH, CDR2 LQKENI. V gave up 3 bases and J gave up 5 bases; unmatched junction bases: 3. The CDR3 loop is CASSPGLAVNNEQFF. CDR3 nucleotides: TGTGCCAGCTCACCGGGACTAGCGGTGAACAATGAGCAGTTCTTC.

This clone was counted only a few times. The CDR3 here is CASSEGREPTDTQYF. The DNA of the CDR3 is TGTGCCAGCAGTGAAGGCAGGGAACCCACAGATACGCAGTATTTT. The gene calls are TRBV6-4 and TRBJ2-3, with TRBD1 as a possible D gene (5 bases). V dropped 3 bases and J dropped 2 bases, with 12 bases sitting between them. CDR3 size: 15 residues. Germline V gene lookup returns CDR1 MRHNA and CDR2 SNTAGT.

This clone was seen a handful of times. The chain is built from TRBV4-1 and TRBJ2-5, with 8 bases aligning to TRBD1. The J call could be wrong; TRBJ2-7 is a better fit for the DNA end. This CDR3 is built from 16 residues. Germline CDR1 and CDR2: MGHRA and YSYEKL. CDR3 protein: CASSQVSGDRGYEQYF. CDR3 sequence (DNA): TGCGCCAGCAGCCAAGTCTCCGGCGACAGGGGCTACGAGCAGTACTTC.

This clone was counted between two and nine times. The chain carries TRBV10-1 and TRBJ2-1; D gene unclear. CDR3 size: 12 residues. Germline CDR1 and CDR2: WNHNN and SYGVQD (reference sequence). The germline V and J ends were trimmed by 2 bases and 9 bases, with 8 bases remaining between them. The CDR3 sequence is CASSEVFSEQFF. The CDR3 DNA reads TGCGCCAGCAGTGAGGTCTTCTCTGAGCAGTTCTTC.

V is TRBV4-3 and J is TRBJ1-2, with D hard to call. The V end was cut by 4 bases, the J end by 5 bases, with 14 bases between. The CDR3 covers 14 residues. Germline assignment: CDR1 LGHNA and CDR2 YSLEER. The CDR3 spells CASSLSGNGYGYTF. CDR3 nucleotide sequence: TGCGCCAGCAGCCTTTCCGGGAACGGATATGGCTACACCTTC.

CDR3 in DNA: TGTGCCAGCAGCGCGTGGGACAGGTCACGGGATACGCAGTATTTT. It is translated as CASSAWDRSRDTQYF. The chain employs TRBV7-8 and TRBJ2-3; 8 bases are a match to TRBD1. Germline trimming cut 5 bases from V and 6 bases from J; bases unmatched to any gene: 10. Germline CDR1 is SGHVS and CDR2 is FQNEAQ. The CDR3 spans 15 residues.

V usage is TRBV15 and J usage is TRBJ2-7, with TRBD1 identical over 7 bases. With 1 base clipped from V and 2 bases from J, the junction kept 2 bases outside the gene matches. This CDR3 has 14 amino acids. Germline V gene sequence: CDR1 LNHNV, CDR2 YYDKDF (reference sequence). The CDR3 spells CATSRGQGAYEQYF. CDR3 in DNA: TGTGCCACCAGCAGAGGGCAGGGGGCCTACGAGCAGTACTTC. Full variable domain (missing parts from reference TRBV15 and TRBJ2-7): DAMVIQNPRYQVTQFGKPVTLSCSQTLNHNVMYWYQQKSSQAPKLLFHYYDKDFNNEADTPDNFQSRRPNTSFCFLDIRSPGLGDTAMYLCATSRGQGAYEQYFGPGTRLTVT.

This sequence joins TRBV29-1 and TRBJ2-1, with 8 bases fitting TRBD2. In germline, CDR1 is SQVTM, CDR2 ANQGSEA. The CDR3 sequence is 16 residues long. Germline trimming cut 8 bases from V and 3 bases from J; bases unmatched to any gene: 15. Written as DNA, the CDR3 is TGCAGCCTACGGACGCAGCTACGGGGGGGCTACAATGAGCAGTTCTTC. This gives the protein CSLRTQLRGGYNEQFF.

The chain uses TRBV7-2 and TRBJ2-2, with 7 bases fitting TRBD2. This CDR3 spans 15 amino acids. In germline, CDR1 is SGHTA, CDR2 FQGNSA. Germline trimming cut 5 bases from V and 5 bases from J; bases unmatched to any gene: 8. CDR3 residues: CASSRELGGTGELFF. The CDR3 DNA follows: TGTGCCAGCAGCCGAGAGTTGGGGGGGACCGGGGAGCTGTTTTTT.

CDR3 region: CASSQEETPRTNEKLFF. The CDR3 DNA reads as TGCGCCAGCAGCCAAGAGGAAACCCCAAGGACAAATGAAAAACTGTTTTTT. This rearrangement joins TRBV4-1 to TRBJ1-4, with D possibly matching TRBD1 (5 bases). The CDR3 loop spans 17 amino acids. V lost 0 bases and J 5 bases, leaving 16 bases between the germline ends. Germline loops: CDR1 MGHRA, CDR2 YSYEKL.

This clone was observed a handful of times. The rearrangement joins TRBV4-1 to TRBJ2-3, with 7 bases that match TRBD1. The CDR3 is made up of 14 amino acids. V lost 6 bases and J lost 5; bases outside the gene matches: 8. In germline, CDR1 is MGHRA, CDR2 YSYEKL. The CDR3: CASSRKGAEDTQYF. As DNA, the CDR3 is TGCGCCAGCAGTCGGAAGGGGGCAGAAGATACGCAGTATTTT.

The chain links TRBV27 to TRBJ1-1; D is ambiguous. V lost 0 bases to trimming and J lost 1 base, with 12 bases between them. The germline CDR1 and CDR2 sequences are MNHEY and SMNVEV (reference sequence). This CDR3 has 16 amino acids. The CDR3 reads CASSLSGRRQNTEAFF. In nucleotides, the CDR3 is TGTGCCAGCAGTTTATCGGGCCGCAGGCAGAACACTGAAGCTTTCTTT.

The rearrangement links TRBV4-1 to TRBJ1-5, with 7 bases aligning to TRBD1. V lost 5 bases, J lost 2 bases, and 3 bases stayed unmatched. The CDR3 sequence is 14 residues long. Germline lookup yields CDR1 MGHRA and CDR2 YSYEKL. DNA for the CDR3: TGCGCCAGCAGCTCCGGACAGGGCAATCAGCCCCAGCATTTT. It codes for CASSSGQGNQPQHF.

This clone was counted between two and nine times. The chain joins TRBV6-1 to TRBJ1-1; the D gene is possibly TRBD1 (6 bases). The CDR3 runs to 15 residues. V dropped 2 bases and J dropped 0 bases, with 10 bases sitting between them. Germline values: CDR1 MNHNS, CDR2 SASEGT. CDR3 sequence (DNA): TGTGCCAGCAGTGAACAGGGGAACATGAACACTGAAGCTTTCTTT. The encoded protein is CASSEQGNMNTEAFF.

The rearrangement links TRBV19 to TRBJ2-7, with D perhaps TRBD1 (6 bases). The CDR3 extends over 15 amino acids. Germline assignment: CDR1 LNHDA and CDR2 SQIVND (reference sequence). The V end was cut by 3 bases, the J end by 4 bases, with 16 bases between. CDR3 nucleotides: TGTGCCAGTAGTATGAAGGCAGGGGACGAATACGAGCAGTACTTC. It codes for CASSMKAGDEYEQYF. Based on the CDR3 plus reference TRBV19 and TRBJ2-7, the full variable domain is DGGITQSPKYLFRKEGQNVTLSCEQNLNHDAMYWYRQDPGQGLRLIYYSQIVNDFQKGDIAEGYSVSREKKESFPLTVTSAQKNPTAFYLCASSMKAGDEYEQYFGPGTRLTVT.